Described below is a single T cell receptor (beta chain) sequence and its context. This specimen comes from a study of blood T cell repertoires in COVID-19. The assay was immunoSEQ multiplex PCR, and TCRdb's table has in-frame clones only and misses some. The data show 300,000 or so clones, 80% to 95% seen once. Sequencing was carried out using PBMCs or T cells enriched from blood (not recorded which). The sequence was collected from a woman in her 30s who had recovered from COVID-19.

CDR3 in DNA: TGTGCCATCAGTAGACTAGCGGGAGAGCGATCCCACGAGCAGTACTTC. Translation gives CAISRLAGERSHEQYF. The rearrangement joins TRBV10-3 to TRBJ2-7, with TRBD2 identical over 12 bases. The trim removed 5 bases at V and 5 bases at J, leaving 10 bases unmatched. The CDR3 runs 16 residues. Germline V gene lookup returns CDR1 ENHRY and CDR2 SYGVKD.